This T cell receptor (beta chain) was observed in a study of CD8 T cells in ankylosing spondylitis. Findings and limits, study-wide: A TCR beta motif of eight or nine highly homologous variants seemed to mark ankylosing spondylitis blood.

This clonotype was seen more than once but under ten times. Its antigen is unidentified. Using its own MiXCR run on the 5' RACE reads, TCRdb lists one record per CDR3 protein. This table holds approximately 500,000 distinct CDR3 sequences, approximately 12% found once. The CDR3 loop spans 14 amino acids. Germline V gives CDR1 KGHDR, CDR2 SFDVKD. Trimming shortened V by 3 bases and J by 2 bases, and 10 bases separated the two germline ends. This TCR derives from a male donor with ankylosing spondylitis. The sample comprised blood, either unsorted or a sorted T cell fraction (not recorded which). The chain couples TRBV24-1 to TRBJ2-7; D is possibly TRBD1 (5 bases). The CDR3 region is CATSDLQVPYEQYF. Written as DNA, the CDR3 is TGTGCCACCAGTGATCTACAGGTCCCCTACGAGCAGTACTTC.